The text below deals with one T cell receptor (beta chain). This entry comes from a study of glioma-infiltrating T cells. Amplification of TCR alpha and beta CDR3 regions from RNA used iRepertoire nested multiplex PCR. TCRdb independently ran MiXCR on the multiplex PCR reads; one entry per CDR3 protein. Of over 120,000 distinct CDR3 sequences in the sample, 39% were seen once. V was pared by 5 bases and J by 8 bases, with 10 bases of the junction left unmatched. The germline V gene has CDR1 DFQATT and CDR2 SNEGSKA (reference sequence). This CDR3 comprises 13 residues. The chain combines TRBV20-1 with TRBJ1-2, with 8 nucleotides matching TRBD1. Sequencing input: glioma tissue, nonneoplastic brain tissue, or PBMCs (not recorded which). The clonotype originates from a human donor with low-grade glioma or glioblastoma, undergoing nonglioma brain surgery, or in good health (not recorded which). Here the CDR3 DNA reads TGCAGTGCTCCTAGACAGGGGTTGGGCGGCTACACCTTC. As protein: CSAPRQGLGGYTF.